What follows is one T cell receptor beta chain and its context. Its antigen is unidentified. Primers: 60 Vbeta forward and 13 Jbeta reverse. The protocol was immunoSEQ multiplex PCR, while the TCRdb copy is restricted to in-frame clones and leaves out a portion. The sample holds over 150,000 clones, around 90% seen once. These data come from a study of cytomegalovirus exposure and HLA in healthy donors. The wider study: HLA-typed donors were the source of approximately 80 million unique TCRs held in an early data release.

The CDR3 is 14 amino acids. Germline CDR1 is SGHNT and CDR2 is YENEEA. V dropped 1 base and J dropped 8 bases, with 9 bases sitting between them. Whole-study results and caveats: Across donors, sequencing depth was assumed by presence/absence analyses to be roughly uniform. V- and J-gene trimming of TCR beta was linked (in a later analysis) to a missense DCLRE1C variant. Later analysis indicated greater clonal expansion among HLA-associated TCR beta chains than among equally common other chains.

J is TRBJ1-6 and V is TRBV11-3, with a tentative D call TRBD1 (5 bases). Sequencing was performed on PBMCs. The sequence derives from a woman in her twenties or thirties in good health and CMV-seronegative. CDR3 sequence (DNA): TGTGCCAGCAGCTTAGGCCTACAGGATTCACCCCTCCACTTT. This codes for CASSLGLQDSPLHF.